A single sample gave rise to the 17 T cell receptor beta chains below, sequenced in a study of blood T cells in healthy people across ages. A J-beta primer mix and a sample-barcoded 5' primer were used in a second PCR of roughly 7 to 12 cycles. Each CDR3 protein is one row after TCRdb ran MiXCR on the 5' RACE reads. The sample carries about 500,000 distinct CDR3 sequences, more than 20% recorded once. These same data were also listed under a study on T cells of mothers and their children.

Sequenced material: blood. The receptor set was obtained from a boy between 10 and 17 years old in good health.

The sample holds a few counts of this clonotype. The chain uses TRBV30 and TRBJ2-1; no clear D gene. V gave up 0 bases and J gave up 8 bases, with 8 bases separating them. CDR1 and CDR2 (germline): GTSNPN, SVGIG (reference sequence). This CDR3 region has 12 residues. The CDR3 DNA reads as TGTGCCTGGAGTGTACCCCGTGATGAGCAGTTCTTC. As protein: CAWSVPRDEQFF.

This clonotype was seen more than once but under ten times. This chain links TRBV15 with TRBJ2-7, with a tentative D call TRBD2 (5 bases). Germline CDR1 reads LNHNV; CDR2 reads YYDKDF (reference sequence). With 5 bases removed from V and 3 bases from J, the gap between germline ends came to 20 bases. This CDR3 contains 16 residues. The CDR3 region has the DNA TGTGCCACCAGCCCCTGGACGGGAAGCAAAGTCTACGAGCAGTACTTC. This translates into CATSPWTGSKVYEQYF.

Concerning this clonotype itself: An end of the junction differs from the germline gene, which may be a read error. The chain is built from TRBV2 and TRBJ2-4, with 10 positions matching TRBD1. Germline-derived CDR1 and CDR2 are SNHLY and FYNNEI. This CDR3 spans 12 amino acids. CDR3 in amino acids: CASKRQGAVHHF. Written as DNA, the CDR3 is TGTGCCAGCAAGAGACAGGGGGCGGTTCACCACTTC.

This clonotype was observed a handful of times. The V and J genes are TRBV9 and TRBJ1-6, with D hard to call. Between the trimmed V and J ends, which lost 0 bases and 7 bases, there was a span of 11 bases. CDR3 length equals 15 residues. In germline, CDR1 is SGDLS, CDR2 YYNGEE. DNA of the CDR3: TGTGCCAGCAGCGTAGGGCAGGCGAGGAATTCACCCCTCCACTTT. The encoded protein is CASSVGQARNSPLHF.

This sequence joins TRBV11-2 and TRBJ2-7; TRBD2 aligns across 13 bases. This CDR3 is built from 15 residues. The germline V gene has CDR1 SGHAT and CDR2 FQNNGV. The trim removed 5 bases at V and 3 bases at J, leaving 4 bases unmatched. CDR3 sequence: CASSTTSGRVYEQYF. In nucleotides, the CDR3 is TGTGCCAGCAGCACCACTAGCGGGAGGGTCTACGAGCAGTACTTC.

This clonotype was detected a few times. V and J are TRBV6-1 and TRBJ2-2; D call uncertain. The germline CDR1 and CDR2 sequences are MNHNS and SASEGT. Trimming took off 8 bases at V and 0 bases at J, with 16 bases between the two ends. The CDR3 has 16 residues. CDR3 sequence reads: CASGPQTVANTGELFF. For the CDR3, the DNA is TGTGCCAGCGGTCCACAGACGGTCGCGAACACCGGGGAGCTGTTTTTT.

This clonotype was counted between two and nine times. This rearrangement joins TRBV29-1 to TRBJ2-3; 8 bases agree with TRBD2. Trimming removed 3 bases from V and 1 base from J; junction bases left unmatched: 6. This CDR3 contains 15 residues. Per the germline V gene, CDR1 is SQVTM and CDR2 is ANQGSEA. CDR3 loop: CSVDSGRAGTDTQYF. CDR3 nucleotides: TGCAGCGTTGACTCCGGGAGGGCCGGCACAGATACGCAGTATTTT.

This clonotype was seen repeatedly, ten times or more. The CDR3 DNA is TGTGCCAGCAGCCAGGTCCTTTCTAATGAAAAACTGTTTTTT. It encodes CASSQVLSNEKLFF. J is TRBJ1-4 and V is TRBV7-2; no clear D gene. Looked up from germline, CDR1 is SGHTA and CDR2 is FQGNSA. V dropped 5 bases and J dropped 3 bases, with 10 bases sitting between them. The CDR3 spans 14 residues.

The table lists this clonotype with a few counts. The chain is built from TRBV2 and TRBJ2-7; D is uncertain. The CDR3 runs to 13 residues. Germline V gene lookup returns CDR1 SNHLY and CDR2 FYNNEI. V dropped 4 bases and J dropped 2 bases, with 9 bases sitting between them. The CDR3 DNA follows: TGTGCCAGCAGTGGATGGGTGGCCTACGAGCAGTACTTC. This translates into CASSGWVAYEQYF.

This chain uses TRBV2 with TRBJ1-4, with TRBD1 matching 7 bases. Germline V gene data show CDR1 as SNHLY and CDR2 as FYNNEI. The CDR3 length is 16 residues. V was clipped by 0 bases and J by 6 bases; unmatched bases: 7. In nucleotides, the CDR3 is TGTGCCAGCAGTGAAGCCCGGACAGGCGGTCATGAAAAACTGTTTTTT. It yields the protein CASSEARTGGHEKLFF.

The genes are TRBV12-3 or TRBV12-4 and TRBJ1-2; D unresolved. V lost 0 bases and J 4 bases, leaving 12 bases between the germline ends. The CDR3 spans 15 residues. CDR3 in DNA: TGTGCCAGCAGTTTAGCGACTGACTCCACCTATGGCTACACCTTC. It specifies CASSLATDSTYGYTF.

V usage is TRBV7-9 and J usage is TRBJ1-1, with no clear D. The CDR3 runs to 14 residues. V lost 4 bases and J lost 11, with 20 bases in between. Germline lookup yields CDR1 SEHNR and CDR2 FQNEAQ (reference sequence). The CDR3 nucleotides are TGTGCCAGCAGCTCCGGACGGCCCCACCAAGGGGCTTTCTTT. Its translation: CASSSGRPHQGAFF.

In this sample, this clonotype turned up a few times. The rearrangement links TRBV9 to TRBJ2-5; a weak D match, TRBD1 (6 bases). Trimming shortened V by 4 bases and J by 5 bases, and 21 bases separated the two germline ends. This CDR3 has 16 amino acids. Germline loops: CDR1 SGDLS, CDR2 YYNGEE. The CDR3 DNA sequence: TGTGCCAGCAGCCTGAAGATTACAGGGTCGAGGGAGACCCAGTACTTC. Protein sequence: CASSLKITGSRETQYF.

This clonotype has a handful of counts. The V and J genes are TRBV6-1 and TRBJ2-7, with 8 bases identical to TRBD1. The V segment lost 7 bases and the J segment 3 bases; nucleotides outside the gene matches: 5. In germline, CDR1 is MNHNS, CDR2 SASEGT. The CDR3 extends over 13 amino acids. The CDR3 DNA reads TGTGCCAGCACAACAGGGGGTCTCTACGAGCAGTACTTC. Its protein is CASTTGGLYEQYF.

Turning to this clonotype: A read error may account for a junction end that differs from germline. This chain joins TRBV6-4 and TRBJ2-1, with 12 bases fitting TRBD2. CDR1 MRHNA and CDR2 SNTAGT come from the germline V gene. The length of the CDR3 is 14 residues. The CDR3 nucleotides are TGTGCCAACAGTCGACTAGCGGGAGCCGATGAGCAGTTCTTC. Translation: CANSRLAGADEQFF.

The rearrangement links TRBV28 to TRBJ2-1, with D perhaps TRBD1 (6 bases). The DNA end lines up better with TRBJ2-7; the J call may be wrong. Germline CDR1 is MDHEN and CDR2 is SYDVKM. This CDR3 is built from 14 residues. CDR3: CASSRGQHYYEQYF. The CDR3 coding sequence is TGTGCCAGCAGTCGTGGACAGCACTACTACGAGCAGTACTTC.

The rearrangement joins TRBV20-1 to TRBJ1-5, with D possibly matching TRBD1 (6 bases). CDR3 length equals 15 residues. Germline V gene data show CDR1 as DFQATT and CDR2 as SNEGSKA (reference sequence). Trimming shortened V by 6 bases and J by 0 bases, and 15 bases separated the two germline ends. For the CDR3, the DNA is TGCAGTGCCCACGGGGGCCTTTATAGCAATCAGCCCCAGCATTTT. It encodes CSAHGGLYSNQPQHF.